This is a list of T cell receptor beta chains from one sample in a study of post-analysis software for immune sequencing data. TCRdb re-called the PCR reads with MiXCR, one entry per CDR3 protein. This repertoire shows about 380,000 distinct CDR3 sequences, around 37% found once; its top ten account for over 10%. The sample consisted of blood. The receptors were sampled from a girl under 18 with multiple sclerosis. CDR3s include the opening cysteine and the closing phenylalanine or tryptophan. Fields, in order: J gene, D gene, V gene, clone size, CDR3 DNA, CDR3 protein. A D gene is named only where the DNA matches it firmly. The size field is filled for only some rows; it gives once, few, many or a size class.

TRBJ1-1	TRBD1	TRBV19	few	TGTGCCAGTAGTTCTACAGGGGGCCCTGAAGCTTTCTTT	CASSSTGGPEAFF
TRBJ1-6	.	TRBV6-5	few	TGTGCCAGCAGTTACGAGGGCGAGAGCTCCTATAATTCACCCCTCCACTTT	CASSYEGESSYNSPLHF
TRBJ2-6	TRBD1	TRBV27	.	TGTGCCAGCATGACAGGGGGAAACTCTGGGGCCAACGTCCTGACTTTC	CASMTGGNSGANVLTF
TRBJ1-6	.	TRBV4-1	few	TGCGCCAGCAGCCAACCCATTGGGGCAAGAGATAATTCACCCCTCCACTTT	CASSQPIGARDNSPLHF
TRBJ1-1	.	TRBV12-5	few	TGTGCTAGTGGATTTGACAGGACAGCTTTCTTT	CASGFDRTAFF
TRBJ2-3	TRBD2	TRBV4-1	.	TGCGCCAGCAGCCAAGGTCGGTGGGGGGGGAGCACAGATACGCAGTATTTT	CASSQGRWGGSTDTQYF
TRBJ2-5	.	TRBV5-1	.	TGCGCCAGCAGCTTGGCCGGGGGACAGCTCCAAGAGACCCAGTACTTC	CASSLAGGQLQETQYF
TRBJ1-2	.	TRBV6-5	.	TGTACCAGCAGTTATACGGACGGAGCTAACTATGGCTACACCTTC	CTSSYTDGANYGYTF
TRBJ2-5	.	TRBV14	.	TGTGCCAGCAGCCCGTCCGGGTGGGCGAAGACCCAGTACTTC	CASSPSGWAKTQYF
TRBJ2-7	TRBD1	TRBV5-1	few	TGCGCCAGCAGCCCCGGGACAGGGAGCGAGCAGTACTTC	CASSPGTGSEQYF
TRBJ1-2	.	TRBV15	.	TGTGCCACCAGCGGTCGGTCGGGGGATTTCTATGGCTACACCTTC	CATSGRSGDFYGYTF
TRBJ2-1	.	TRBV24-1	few	TGTGCCACCAGTGATGTGGACTCCCCCACTATTGAGCAGTTCTTC	CATSDVDSPTIEQFF
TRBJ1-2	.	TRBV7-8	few	TGTGCCAGCAGCTTAATATCGGGGGATCGGGGCTACACCTTC	CASSLISGDRGYTF
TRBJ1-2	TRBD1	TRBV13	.	TGTGCCAGCAGCTTAGAAATTGGGACAGGGCCAGGGGACTATGGCTACACCTTC	CASSLEIGTGPGDYGYTF
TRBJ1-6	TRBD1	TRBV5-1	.	TGCGCCAGTAACAGGGGGTATAATTCACCCCTCCACTTT	CASNRGYNSPLHF
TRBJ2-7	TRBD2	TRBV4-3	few	TGCGCCAGCAGCCAAGTGACTAGCGGGCTGATATACGAGCAGTACTTC	CASSQVTSGLIYEQYF
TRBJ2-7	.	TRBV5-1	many	TGCGCCAGCAGCTTGAACCTAGACAAAGGGGAGCAGTACTTC	CASSLNLDKGEQYF
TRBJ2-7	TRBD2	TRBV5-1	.	TGCGCCAGCAGCTTGGGATCGGGGGGCTACGAGCAGTACTTC	CASSLGSGGYEQYF
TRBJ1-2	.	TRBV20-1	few	TGCAGTGTTAGACGTGGCCCTATGGGCTACACCTTC	CSVRRGPMGYTF
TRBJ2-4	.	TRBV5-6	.	TGTGCCAGCAGCACCCGAGAGAGCCTAGCCAAAAACATTCAGTACTTC	CASSTRESLAKNIQYF
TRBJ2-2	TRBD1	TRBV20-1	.	TGCAGTGCTTCCCAGGGGGCCGGCGGGGAGCTGTTTTTT	CSASQGAGGELFF
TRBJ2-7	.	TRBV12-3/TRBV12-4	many	TGTGCCAGCAGTTTCGGGCAGGGGAACTACGAGCAGTACTTC	CASSFGQGNYEQYF
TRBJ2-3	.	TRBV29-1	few	TGCAGCGTTCGGACAGCTTTGCTCCTCACAGATACGCAGTATTTT	CSVRTALLLTDTQYF
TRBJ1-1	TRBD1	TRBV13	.	TGTGCCAGCAGTGACAGGGGCGGGACTGAAGCTTTCTTT	CASSDRGGTEAFF
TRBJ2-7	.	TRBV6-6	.	TGTGCCAGCATTGGGGACGGGTCCTACGAGCAGTACTTC	CASIGDGSYEQYF
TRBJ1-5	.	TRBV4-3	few	TGCGCCAGCAGCCAAGATGTCTCCTGGGATAGCAATCAGCCCCAGCATTTT	CASSQDVSWDSNQPQHF
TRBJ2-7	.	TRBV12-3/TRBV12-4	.	TGTGCCAGCAGCCCGGGCAGCGAGCAGTACTTC	CASSPGSEQYF
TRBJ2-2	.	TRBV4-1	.	TGCGCCAGCAGCCATCTCGTTAACGGGGTCGGCACCGGGGAGCTGTTTTTT	CASSHLVNGVGTGELFF